The present TCR beta chain was sequenced within a study of T cell responses to AZD1222 COVID-19 vaccine. Study-level findings and limits: Clonal diversity may have been underestimated in mostly white British donors. Receipt of two AZD1222 doses was followed by a rise in Spike-specific TCR breadth and depth. Vaccine-associated CD4 TCRs spanned spike, dominant at 160-218 and 743-854.

Method: immunoSEQ multiplex PCR; TCRdb's copy keeps in-frame clones and lacks some. This sample has over 110,000 clones, with approximately 90% found just once. As concerns this clone: Antigen unknown. The germline gene is not matched at one end of the junction; a read error may be the cause.

Germline CDR1 MDHEN, CDR2 SYDVKM. This CDR3 is 14 amino acids long. The clonotype comes from an adult who received the AZD1222 COVID-19 vaccine. This sample comprised peripheral blood, obtained 28 days after the second AZD1222 dose. The rearrangement links TRBV28 to TRBJ1-4, with 7 bases that match TRBD1. The CDR3 is CASSRRGINEKLFF. DNA for the CDR3: TGTGCCAGCAGTCGCAGGGGGATTAATGAAAAGCTGTTTTTT.